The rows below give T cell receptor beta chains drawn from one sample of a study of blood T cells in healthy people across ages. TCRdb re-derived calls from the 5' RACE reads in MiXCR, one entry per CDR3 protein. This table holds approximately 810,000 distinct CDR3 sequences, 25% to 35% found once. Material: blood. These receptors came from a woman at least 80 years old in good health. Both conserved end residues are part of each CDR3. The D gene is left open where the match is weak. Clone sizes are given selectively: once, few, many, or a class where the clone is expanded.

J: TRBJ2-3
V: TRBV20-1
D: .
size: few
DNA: TGCAGTGCCCAGGGGGGGAAAGGAGATACGCAGTATTTT
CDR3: CSAQGGKGDTQYF

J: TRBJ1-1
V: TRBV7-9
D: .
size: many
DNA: TGTGCCAGCAGACCAGGGTGGGGGAACACTGAAGCTTTCTTT
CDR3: CASRPGWGNTEAFF

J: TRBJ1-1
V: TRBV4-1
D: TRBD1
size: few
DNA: TGCGCCAGCAGCCACGGACAGGGGAACACTGAAGCTTTCTTT
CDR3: CASSHGQGNTEAFF

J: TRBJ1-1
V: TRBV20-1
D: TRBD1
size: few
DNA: TGCAGTGCTGAGGGACAGGGGAACACTGAAGCTTTCTTT
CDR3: CSAEGQGNTEAFF

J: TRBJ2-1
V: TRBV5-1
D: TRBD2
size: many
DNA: TGCGCCAGTAGGACTAGCGGGACTACCTACAATGAGCAGTTCTTC
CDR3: CASRTSGTTYNEQFF

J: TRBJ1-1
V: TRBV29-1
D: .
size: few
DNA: TGCAGCGTTCAAACCGGGAGCTTGAACACTGAAGCTTTCTTT
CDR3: CSVQTGSLNTEAFF

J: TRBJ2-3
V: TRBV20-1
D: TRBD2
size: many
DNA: TGCAGTGCCGGACTAGCGGCTAGCACAGATACGCAGTATTTT
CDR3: CSAGLAASTDTQYF

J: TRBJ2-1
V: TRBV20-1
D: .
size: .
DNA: TGCAGTGCTAGTAGATCGAATGAGCAGTTCTTC
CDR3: CSASRSNEQFF

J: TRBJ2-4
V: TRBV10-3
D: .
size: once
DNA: TGTGCCATCAGTGAGCCCCCCCCGGGCGACATTCAGTACTTC
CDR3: CAISEPPPGDIQYF

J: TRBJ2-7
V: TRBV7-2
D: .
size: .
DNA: TGTGCCAGCAGCCAAGAGGGGTTGCCCTCCTACGAGCAGTACTTC
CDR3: CASSQEGLPSYEQYF

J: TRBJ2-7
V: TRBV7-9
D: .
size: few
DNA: TGTGCCAGCAGCTTAAAGAGCGTCGATGAGCAGTACTTC
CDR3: CASSLKSVDEQYF

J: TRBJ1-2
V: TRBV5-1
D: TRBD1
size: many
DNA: TGCGCCAGCAGCGCCGGACAGGACGCTCATGGCTACACCTTC
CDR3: CASSAGQDAHGYTF

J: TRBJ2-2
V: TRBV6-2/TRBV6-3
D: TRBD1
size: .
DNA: TGTGCCAGCAACTCCGGGACAGGGTGGACCGGGGAGCTGTTTTTT
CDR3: CASNSGTGWTGELFF

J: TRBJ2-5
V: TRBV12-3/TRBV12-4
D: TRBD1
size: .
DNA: TGTGCCAGCAGGCTCGACAGGGGTTCCTACAATGAGCGGTACTTC
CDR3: CASRLDRGSYNERYF

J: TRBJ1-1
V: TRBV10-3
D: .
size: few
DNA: TGTGCCATCAGTGAGCCCAGGGGCGTGTCCACTGAAGCTTTCTTT
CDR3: CAISEPRGVSTEAFF

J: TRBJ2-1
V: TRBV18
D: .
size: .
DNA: TGTGCCAGCTCACCACCCGTAGGACTTCCGTTTGCCAATGAGCAGTTCTTC
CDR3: CASSPPVGLPFANEQFF

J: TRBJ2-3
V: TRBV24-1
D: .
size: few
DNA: TGTGCCACCAGTGCCTGGACAAGCACAGATACGCAGTATTTT
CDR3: CATSAWTSTDTQYF

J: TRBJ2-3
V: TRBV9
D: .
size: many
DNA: TGTGCCAGCGGCCCACCCACAAATACGCAGTATTTT
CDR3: CASGPPTNTQYF

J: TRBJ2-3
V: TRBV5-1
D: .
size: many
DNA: TGCGCCAGCAGCTTCGCGGCCGAAGATACGCAGTATTTT
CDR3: CASSFAAEDTQYF

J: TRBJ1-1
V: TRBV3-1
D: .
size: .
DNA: TGTGCCAGCAGCCAAGTTTGGGGGGTCACTGAAGCTTTCTTT
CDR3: CASSQVWGVTEAFF

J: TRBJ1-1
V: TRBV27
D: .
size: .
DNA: TGTGCCAGCAGTGACAGGCTCACTGAAGCTTTCTTT
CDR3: CASSDRLTEAFF

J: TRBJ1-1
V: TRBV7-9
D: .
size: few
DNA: TGTGCCAGCAGCCCCGACGGACAGAGGCCTGAAGCTTTCTTT
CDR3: CASSPDGQRPEAFF

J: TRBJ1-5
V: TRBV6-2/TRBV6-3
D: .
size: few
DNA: TGTGCCAGCAGCCGGTTCTCCCAGCCCCAGCATTTT
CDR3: CASSRFSQPQHF

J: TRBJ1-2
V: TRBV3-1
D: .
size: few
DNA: TGTGCCAGCAGTCGTACCCAGGGAGGTGGCTACACCTTC
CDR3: CASSRTQGGGYTF

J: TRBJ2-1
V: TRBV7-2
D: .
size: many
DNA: TGTGCCAGCAGCTTAGGGTTCAATGAGCAGTTCTTC
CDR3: CASSLGFNEQFF

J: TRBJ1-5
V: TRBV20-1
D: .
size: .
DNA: TGCAGTGCTGGAGGATCCGCTGGGGGGAGCCAGCCCCAGCATTTT
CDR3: CSAGGSAGGSQPQHF

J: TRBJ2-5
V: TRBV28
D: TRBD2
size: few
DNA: TGTGCCAGCCGCCGGACTAGCGGGTACAATGAGCAGTACTTC
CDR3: CASRRTSGYNEQYF

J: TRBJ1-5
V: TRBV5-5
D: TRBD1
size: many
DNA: TGTGCCAGCAGCTGGGACAGCGGAGATCAGCCCCAGCATTTT
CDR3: CASSWDSGDQPQHF

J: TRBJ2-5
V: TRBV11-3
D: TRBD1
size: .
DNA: TGTGCCAGCAGCTTAGTAGGAGACTTAGCAGGACAGGGGAAGAGGACCCAGTACTTC
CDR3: CASSLVGDLAGQGKRTQYF

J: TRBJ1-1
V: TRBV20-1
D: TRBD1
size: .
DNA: TGCAGTGCTCGAACCGCAGGGACAGACGAAGCTTTCTTT
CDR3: CSARTAGTDEAFF